This TCR beta chain was recorded in a study of Ad26.COV2.S vaccination and SARS-CoV-2 variants. The germline V gene encodes CDR1 WSHSY and CDR2 SAAADI. CDR3 length: 12 residues. The V end lost 5 bases, the J end lost 3 bases, and 5 bases lay between the germline ends. General study points: Breadth measured for non-spike TCRs was similar across vaccine and placebo recipients. Placebo recipients showed lower spike-specific TCR breadth than vaccinees.

Details on this clone: Its antigen is undetermined.

Libraries were prepared by immunoSEQ multiplex PCR; TCRdb keeps only in-frame clonotypes and omits some of them. The sample gives some 350,000 clones, roughly nine tenths of which show up once; around 4% is in the top ten. The genes are TRBV10-2 and TRBJ2-1; D is ambiguous. This TCR was sampled from a human donor who had recovered from COVID-19. The source was peripheral blood, collected after recovery from COVID-19. The CDR3 protein is CASSPGYNEQFF. CDR3 sequence (DNA): TGCGCCAGCAGTCCAGGCTACAATGAGCAGTTCTTC.